This record concerns one T cell receptor (beta chain) sequence. A few counts support this clone. Its antigen is still unknown. Base qualities are not provided; no much larger clone lies one nucleotide away. The time point label, as the study defines it: cycle 2 day 1 (C2D1) of nivolumab. All trial patients had relapsed after autologous stem cell transplantation, with cohorts A, B and C differing in prior brentuximab vedotin exposure. The trial cohort comprised roughly 50 patients with relapsed/refractory classical Hodgkin lymphoma whose best overall responses were complete response, partial response or progressive disease. Trial patients were treated with single-agent nivolumab in the multi-cohort phase II CheckMate 205 trial. Best overall response was determined by an independent review committee according to the 2007 International Working Group response criteria. PBMCs from the trial were collected at three points: immediately before nivolumab initiation (C1D1), and during therapy at cycle 2 day 1 and cycle 4 day 1. After peripheral blood was drawn into 8 mL Vacutainer Cell Preparation Tubes, PBMCs were isolated by centrifugation and then cryopreserved.

The data belong to a study of PD-1 blockade in classical Hodgkin lymphoma (dated by TCRdb to 2018 to 2021). At the level of the whole study: Nivolumab dosing was 3 mg/kg intravenously every 2 weeks, continuing until either disease progression or unacceptable toxicity. The study used CyTOF and TCR beta sequencing to define a peripheral blood immune signature of response to PD-1 blockade in classical Hodgkin lymphoma. The investigation overall reported the following: The study covered only a single clinical trial cohort, and the causes of the repertoire differences, possibly disease activity or prior therapy, were still not defined. A significant rise by C4D1 was seen in CD4+ but not CD8+ TCR diversity (p=0.0027 vs p=0.16), with the rise being most apparent in complete responders (p=0.02). Lower diversity was observed in patients in whom nivolumab was started less than 1 year after ASCT, and these patients were excluded from later analyses so that confounding by immune reconstitution would be avoided. Among trial patients, those achieving complete response had baseline diversity similar to that of newly diagnosed patients, while diversity was significantly lower in partial responders and progressors. Baseline TCR diversity was reported to be lower in newly diagnosed patients than in healthy donors, and even lower in relapsed/refractory patients.

CDR1 and CDR2 were assigned from the germline V gene (reference sequence) as SGHAT and FQDESV. The CDR3 sequence holds 15 residues, the cysteine and phenylalanine included. The only DNA kept is the CDR3, 45 bases in frame from the first base. At the junction V is shortened by 2 bases and J by 10 bases; bases outside the gene matches: 11. Genomic DNA was isolated using the Qiagen DNeasy kit from unsorted PBMCs as well as from negatively selected CD4+ and CD8+ fractions. TCR beta CDR3 regions were subjected to amplification by immunoSEQ multiplex PCR with primers that anneal to V and J segments. A synthetic immune receptor repertoire was used to minimize amplification bias, and any residual bias was removed computationally once sequencing was done. Regarding the original processing steps: Repertoire diversity was quantified as the Shannon entropy index using custom Python scripts. The unsorted, CD4+ and CD8+ repertoires were each analyzed separately, with the exception of combined analyses, where CD4+ and CD8+ sequences were merged in silico. A clone was considered expanded if an increase in frequency of at least 2-fold after treatment relative to C1D1 was found, and a pseudocount of 0.5 was applied to clones undetected at baseline. Singleton clones were defined as clones with 0 or 1 copy at C1D1, and non-singleton clones were defined as clones with 2 or more copies. Clones expanded in unsorted samples were annotated as CD4+, CD8+ or unknown by matching protein sequences in sorted samples from the same patient. Wilcoxon tests were applied to paired samples to test diversity changes from C1D1 to C4D1. Drawn from immuneACCESS, this table holds only the in-frame rearrangements with V and J called that TCRdb kept. Clones are partly lost; checked studies trace under half to an unresolved V gene and leave the rest unexplained. V and J calls and clone size are as listed in that table; D and trimming were resolved from the DNA. Counted in this sample were under 20,000 clones; about 80% of them appeared once. The ten most abundant clones make up about 28% of the sample.

This clonotype was sampled from a human donor with classical Hodgkin lymphoma. Rearrangement joined TRBV11-1 to TRBJ2-1, and 7 junctional nucleotides match TRBD2. The material was peripheral blood mononuclear cells (PBMCs), obtained before the second cycle of nivolumab. The DNA sequence is as follows: TGTGCCAGCAGCTTACCTCCCGGGACTATTAACGAGCAGTTCTTC. Translated, this is CASSLPPGTINEQFF.